This T cell receptor (beta chain) was documented in a study of T cells in Graves' hyperthyroidism and ophthalmopathy. Authors of the study amplified TCR beta CDR3 regions from RNA transcripts. A first-round RT-PCR of the TCR CDR3 used the HTBI primer set. MiXCR was run by TCRdb on the multiplex PCR reads, yielding one entry per CDR3 protein. The profile shows about 640,000 distinct CDR3 sequences, around 21% of them singletons. Comment on this clonotype: Its specificity is unknown.

The ends were cut back, 4 bases at V and 5 bases at J, with 14 bases in the middle. The CDR3 is made up of 15 amino acids. Germline V gene sequence: CDR1 MNHEY, CDR2 SVGAGI. Study results and limitations: Blood shared most expanded thyroid clonotypes above 0.001.

The source material was blood. The receptor was isolated from a man aged 25-45 years with Graves' ophthalmopathy. This chain connects TRBV6-5 to TRBJ2-2, with D possibly matching TRBD2 (5 bases). CDR3 DNA: TGTGCCAGCAGTTCACCGGGGAGACGAACCGGGGAGCTGTTTTTT. It specifies CASSSPGRRTGELFF.